This record looks at one T cell receptor beta chain sequence and its context. Its antigen is unknown. There are 18 residues in the CDR3. CDR1 is KGHSH, CDR2 LQKENI, per germline. V lost 2 bases and J lost 0; bases outside the gene matches: 9. Here immunoSEQ multiplex PCR was the method, and the copy in TCRdb shows in-frame clones only, minus some. The table has roughly 120,000 clones, 85% to 95% seen once. The data originate from a study of graft-versus-host responses after intestinal transplantation. Study-wide context: Multivisceral, liver-intestinal, or isolated intestinal transplants were received by the recipients. Among the recipients, all got anti-thymocyte globulin induction and then tacrolimus and steroids for approximately 3 years.

General observations from the study: The marrow of recipients harbored GvH clones, and ileum or blood showed some of them first. Where graft-donor T cell macrochimerism was present, patients had high graft-versus-host to host-versus-graft clonal ratios in allografts.

This TCR derives from a human donor who received an intestinal transplant. Here the sequenced sample was unstimulated CD4+ T cells sorted from spleen or lymph node cells, taken before intestinal transplant. J is TRBJ1-4 and V is TRBV18, with 7 nucleotides matching TRBD1. DNA for the CDR3: TGTGCCAGCTCACCATCAGGGAACAGGGGCACAACTAATGAAAAACTGTTTTTT. It translates to CASSPSGNRGTTNEKLFF.